The rows below give T cell receptor beta chains drawn from one sample of a study of blood T cell repertoires in COVID-19. Method: immunoSEQ multiplex PCR; TCRdb's copy keeps in-frame clones and lacks some. The repertoire holds 150,000 to 200,000 clones, with around 85% as singletons. The source material was peripheral blood. The receptors here all came from a human donor with acute or convalescent COVID-19. The donor label of this sample is uncertain. Both conserved end residues are trimmed from each CDR3.

v_call cdr3_aa
TRBV6-2/TRBV6-3 ASSPNRNYNSPLH
TRBV18 ASSRGQGGTGELF
TRBV7-2 ASSTMGQVEAF
TRBV7-3 ASSLVGQGAEAF
TRBV11-3 ASRGGINEQF
TRBV10-3 AISESLGLRNEKLF
TRBV27 ASSFLSGQGGLSPLH
TRBV7-3 ASSLGGGQPQH
TRBV6-5 ASSYSDDSFYEQY
TRBV4-1 ASSMGQGNYEQY
TRBV7-9 ASSSYSRGDGYT